The clone carrying this T cell receptor (beta chain) was detected only a few times. Antigen: not known. The data are from a study of blood T cell dynamics during melanoma immunotherapy. On the study more broadly: First-line therapy was either pembrolizumab or nivolumab with ipilimumab for metastatic melanoma.

Study-wide points: Immune-effector CD8+ cells best matched cell-free DNA CDR3 sequences and were most clonal. Whether repertoire-driving clones were melanoma-specific could not be determined.

All DNA from each sorted CD8+ subset was loaded. Clones were sequenced by immunoSEQ multiplex PCR, and TCRdb holds only the in-frame ones, with some missing. This sample carries about 1,500 clones, approximately 71% of them seen once, and the ten largest clones take around 7.3%. Time point noted: pre-treatment baseline. Memory T cells counted as immune-effector cells when CD3+ CD4- CD8+ CD45RA- CD45RO-high CD27- CCR7-. Sampling occurred pretreatment (T0) and at week 3 (W3), after cycle one of checkpoint blockade. This CDR3 has 13 residues. Germline V gives CDR1 SGHDT, CDR2 YYEEEE. V was clipped by 6 bases and J by 4 bases, with 10 bases between them.

The sequencing used CD8+ T cells from blood, collected from a patient treated with checkpoint blockade. This sequence was found in a human donor with melanoma. The chain employs TRBV5-6 and TRBJ2-2, with no clear D. CDR3 DNA sequence: TGTGCCAGCAACCCAGTCGGCACCGGGGAGCTGTTTTTT. Its translation: CASNPVGTGELFF.